These 13 T cell receptor beta chains share one sample of origin, sequenced in a study of PD-1 blockade in mismatch repair-deficient tumors. Data came from immunoSEQ multiplex PCR; TCRdb stores just in-frame clones and leaves some out. This sample has approximately 130,000 clones, with around 86% found just once. The sample consisted of peripheral blood, taken 44 weeks after starting pembrolizumab. These TCRs come from an adult with mismatch repair-deficient cancer.

The chain combines TRBV7-2 with TRBJ1-5; a possible D gene is TRBD1 (6 bases). This CDR3 is 15 amino acids long. Germline V gene data show CDR1 as SGHTA and CDR2 as FQGNSA. The V end was cut by 5 bases, the J end by 6 bases, with 17 bases between. The CDR3 DNA sequence: TGTGCCAGCAGCCCTCGACAGGACCCCTCTCAGCCCCAGCATTTT. Residues: CASSPRQDPSQPQHF. The variable domain in full, with the rest retrieved from reference TRBV7-2 and TRBJ1-5, is GAGVSQSPSNKVTEKGKDVELRCDPISGHTALYWYRQSLGQGLEFLIYFQGNSAPDKSGLPSDRFSAERTGGSVSTLTIQRTQQEDSAVYLCASSPRQDPSQPQHFGDGTRLSIL.

The chain is built from TRBV6-4 and TRBJ2-3, with D uncertain. Trimming shortened V by 3 bases and J by 2 bases, and 6 bases separated the two germline ends. The CDR3 is 13 amino acids. Germline values: CDR1 MRHNA, CDR2 SNTAGT. The CDR3 sequence: CASSEDNTDTQYF. CDR3 nucleotides: TGTGCCAGCAGTGAAGACAACACAGATACGCAGTATTTT.

The V gene is TRBV6-4, the J gene TRBJ1-5; no clear D. This CDR3 is 12 amino acids long. CDR1 and CDR2 from the germline V gene are MRHNA and SNTAGT. V was trimmed by 11 bases and J by 0 bases, leaving 8 bases between them. The CDR3 spells CALWDSNQPQHF. CDR3 DNA: TGTGCCCTTTGGGATAGCAATCAGCCCCAGCATTTT.

The CDR3 here is CASSLGSPGTSTDTQYF. CDR3 coding DNA: TGTGCCAGCAGCTTGGGGTCACCAGGGACAAGCACAGATACGCAGTATTTT. This chain joins TRBV7-6 and TRBJ2-3, with D maybe TRBD1 (6 bases). V lost 3 bases and J 0 bases, leaving 16 bases between the germline ends. The germline V gene has CDR1 SGHVS and CDR2 FNYEAQ. CDR3 length: 17 amino acids.

Remarks on this clone: A read error may produce the germline difference seen at one junction end. The rearrangement links TRBV30 to TRBJ1-1; 9 bases are a match to TRBD1. Germline V gene data show CDR1 as GTSNPN and CDR2 as SVGIG (reference sequence). The CDR3 length is 14 residues. This CDR3 is CAWSIDRGNAEAFF. The CDR3 DNA reads TGTGCCTGGAGTATCGACAGGGGGAACGCTGAAGCTTTCTTT.

The rearrangement uses TRBV7-9 and TRBJ2-2; D is uncertain. This CDR3 contains 13 residues. V lost 5 bases and J lost 4, with 8 bases in between. The germline V gene encodes CDR1 SEHNR and CDR2 FQNEAQ (reference sequence). The CDR3 DNA is TGTGCCAGCAGCGCGCGAAGCACCGGGGAGCTGTTTTTT. Amino acids: CASSARSTGELFF. The full variable domain, with the rest looked up from reference TRBV7-9 and TRBJ2-2, is DTGVSQNPRHKITKRGQNVTFRCDPISEHNRLYWYRQTLGQGPEFLTYFQNEAQLEKSRLLSDRFSAERPKGSFSTLEIQRTEQGDSAMYLCASSARSTGELFFGEGSRLTVL.

This sequence joins TRBV18 and TRBJ2-1; 10 nucleotides agree with TRBD1. There are 16 residues in the CDR3. Germline trimming cut 0 bases from V and 9 bases from J; bases unmatched to any gene: 8. Germline-derived CDR1 and CDR2 are KGHSH and LQKENI. This CDR3 reads CASSPPTGTGESEQFF. CDR3 DNA sequence: TGTGCCAGCTCACCACCGACCGGGACAGGGGAAAGTGAGCAGTTCTTC.

The chain combines TRBV7-9 with TRBJ2-7; 11 bases agree with TRBD1. This CDR3 contains 18 residues. V shed 3 bases, J shed 4 bases, and the junction held 14 bases outside the gene matches. CDR1 and CDR2 (germline): SEHNR, FQNEAQ (reference sequence). DNA of the CDR3: TGTGCCAGCAGCTTGTCATATTCTACCGGGACAGGGGGTTACGAGCAGTACTTC. This translates into CASSLSYSTGTGGYEQYF. The full variable domain, with the rest looked up from reference TRBV7-9 and TRBJ2-7, is DTGVSQNPRHKITKRGQNVTFRCDPISEHNRLYWYRQTLGQGPEFLTYFQNEAQLEKSRLLSDRFSAERPKGSFSTLEIQRTEQGDSAMYLCASSLSYSTGTGGYEQYFGPGTRLTVT.

The rearrangement links TRBV27 to TRBJ2-7, with 8 nucleotides matching TRBD2. V shed 5 bases and J 12 bases; nucleotides not matched to a gene: 27. Germline CDR1 MNHEY, CDR2 SMNVEV (reference sequence). The CDR3 is made up of 18 amino acids. CDR3 sequence: CASSGSLHPGTSGVSLYF. In DNA form, the CDR3 reads TGTGCCAGCAGTGGCTCCCTCCACCCGGGGACTAGTGGAGTTAGTCTGTACTTC.

The rearrangement joins TRBV4-2 to TRBJ2-1; 8 bases are shared with TRBD2. Germline lookup yields CDR1 LGHNA and CDR2 YNFKEQ. The CDR3 length is 17 residues. After removal of 0 bases from V and 3 bases from J, the junction contained 7 bases not matched to a gene. The CDR3 sequence: CASSQEGLDDYYNEQFF. CDR3 DNA sequence: TGTGCCAGCAGCCAAGAGGGACTAGACGATTACTACAATGAGCAGTTCTTC.

V usage is TRBV5-6 and J usage is TRBJ1-5; D is perhaps TRBD1 (6 bases). Trimming removed 0 bases from V and 3 bases from J, with 10 bases in between. CDR3 length equals 15 residues. The germline CDR1 and CDR2 sequences are SGHDT and YYEEEE. The CDR3 loop reads CASSLAGVDNQPQHF. The CDR3 DNA follows: TGTGCCAGCAGCTTGGCAGGGGTTGACAATCAGCCCCAGCATTTT.

V gene TRBV4-2 combines with J gene TRBJ2-1, with TRBD2 matching 7 bases. With 3 bases clipped from V and 5 bases from J, the junction kept 13 bases outside the gene matches. Germline values: CDR1 LGHNA, CDR2 YNFKEQ. This CDR3 spans 17 amino acids. This CDR3 is CASSHKQTSWSDNEQFF. DNA for the CDR3: TGTGCCAGCAGCCATAAACAGACTAGCTGGTCGGACAATGAGCAGTTCTTC.

This chain links TRBV10-3 with TRBJ1-1; D not certain. CDR3 size: 13 residues. V was shortened by 4 bases and J by 1 base, with 7 bases between the two germline ends. Germline V gene data show CDR1 as ENHRY and CDR2 as SYGVKD. CDR3 residues: CAISARENTEAFF. The CDR3 coding sequence is TGTGCCATCAGTGCAAGGGAGAACACTGAAGCTTTCTTT.